This TCR beta chain was retrieved from a study of cytomegalovirus exposure and HLA in healthy donors. This clone has a single count. The PCR was carried out with 60 Vbeta primers and 13 Jbeta primers. Using immunoSEQ multiplex PCR, the repertoire was profiled, and TCRdb retains in-frame clones only, with some absent. The profile shows around 210,000 clones, around 77% of them singletons. CDR1 is SGHRS, CDR2 YFSETQ, per germline. The V end was cut by 4 bases, the J end by 1 base, with 17 bases between. The CDR3 totals 16 residues. This TCR came from a woman in her thirties in good health and CMV-seronegative. The chain joins TRBV5-1 to TRBJ2-5; tentatively, D is TRBD1 (6 bases). Source material: PBMCs. The CDR3 DNA is TGCGCCAGCAGCCAGGCCCTCTTGGACAGCCAAGAGACCCAGTACTTC. Translating it yields CASSQALLDSQETQYF.